Included here is one TCR beta chain sequence, with context. Its specificity is not known. The data belong to a study of graft-versus-host responses after intestinal transplantation. On the study more broadly: Tacrolimus plus steroids were given to all recipients for 3 to 4 years, preceded by anti-thymocyte globulin induction. Study outcomes and limitations: Patients who carried graft-donor T cell macrochimerism also had high graft-versus-host to host-versus-graft clonal ratios in their allografts.

V was pared by 0 bases and J by 3 bases, with 10 bases between. Germline lookup yields CDR1 SGHRS and CDR2 YFSETQ. The CDR3 totals 14 residues. TCRdb's copy holds only in-frame clones and misses some; the assay was immunoSEQ multiplex PCR. The sample has some 110,000 clones, about 90% seen once. The chain couples TRBV5-1 to TRBJ2-7, with unresolved D. The sequencing used unstimulated CD4+ T cells sorted from spleen or lymph node cells, collected before intestinal transplant. The sequence was collected from a human donor who received an intestinal transplant. The DNA for the CDR3 is TGCGCCAGCAGCTTGGATCGCGTTAGCTACGAGCAGTACTTC. It specifies CASSLDRVSYEQYF.